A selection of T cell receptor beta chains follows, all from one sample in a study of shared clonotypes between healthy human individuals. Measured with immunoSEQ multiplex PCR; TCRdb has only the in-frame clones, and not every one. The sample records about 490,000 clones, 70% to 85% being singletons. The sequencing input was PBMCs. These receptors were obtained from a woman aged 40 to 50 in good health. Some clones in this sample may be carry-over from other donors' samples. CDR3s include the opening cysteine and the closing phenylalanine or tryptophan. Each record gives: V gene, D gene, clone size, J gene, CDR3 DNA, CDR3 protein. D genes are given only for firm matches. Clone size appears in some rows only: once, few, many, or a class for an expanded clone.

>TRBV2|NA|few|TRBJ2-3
TGTGCCAGCAGTGGGGGGCAGGCAGCAGATACGCAGTATTTT
CASSGGQAADTQYF
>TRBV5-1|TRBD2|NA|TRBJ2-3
TGCGCCAGCAGCTTGTCGCTAGCGGGAGCCGATACGCAGTATTTT
CASSLSLAGADTQYF
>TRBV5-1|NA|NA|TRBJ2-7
TGCGCCAGCAGCTCCCAGGGTAACTTCACCTACGAGCAGTACTTC
CASSSQGNFTYEQYF
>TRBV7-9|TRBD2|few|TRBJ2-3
TGTGCCAGCAGCTTAGGGACTAGCGGGAGGGCCGCAGATACGCAGTATTTT
CASSLGTSGRAADTQYF
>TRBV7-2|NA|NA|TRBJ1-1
TGTGCCAGCAGCCCCCTGACAATGAACACTGAAGCTTTCTTT
CASSPLTMNTEAFF
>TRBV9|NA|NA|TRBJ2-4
TGTGCTAGGGGGACTACCTTAGCCAAAAACATTCAGTACTTC
CARGTTLAKNIQYF
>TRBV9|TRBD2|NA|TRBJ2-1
TGTGCCAGCAGCGCTAGCGGGAGGAATGAGCAGTTCTTC
CASSASGRNEQFF
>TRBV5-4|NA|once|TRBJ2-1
TGTGCCAGCAGCTTGGGGCCCACCATAAACAATGAGCAGTTCTTC
CASSLGPTINNEQFF
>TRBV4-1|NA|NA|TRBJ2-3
TGCGCCAGCAGCCAAGATTGGCTGACATTTGGGACGACAGATACGCAGTATTTT
CASSQDWLTFGTTDTQYF
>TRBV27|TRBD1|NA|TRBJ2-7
TGTGCCAGCAGTTTGTCAGGGACAGCCATAGCCTACGAGCAGTACTTC
CASSLSGTAIAYEQYF
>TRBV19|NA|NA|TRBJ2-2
TGTGCCAGTAGGCAGAGGGCCAACACCGGGGAGCTGTTTTTT
CASRQRANTGELFF
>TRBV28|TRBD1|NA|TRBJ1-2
TGTGCCAGCAGTTTATCTCGGACAGGGCACGGCTACACCTTC
CASSLSRTGHGYTF
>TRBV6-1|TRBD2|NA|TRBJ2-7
TGTGCCAGCAGTGAAGCGCGAGGGACTAGCGGGACGGGGGAGCAGTACTTC
CASSEARGTSGTGEQYF
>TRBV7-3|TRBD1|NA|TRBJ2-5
TGTGCCAGCAGCCGAACAGGGGGCTGGGAGACCCAGTACTTC
CASSRTGGWETQYF
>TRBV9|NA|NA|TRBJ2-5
TGTGCCAGCAGCGTGAAAGGGAAGGAGACCCAGTACTTC
CASSVKGKETQYF
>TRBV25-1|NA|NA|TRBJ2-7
TGTGCCAGCAGTGTGGCGGGCTACGAGCAGTACTTC
CASSVAGYEQYF
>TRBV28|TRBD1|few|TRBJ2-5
TGTGCCAGCAGTTCGACAGGGTTGGAGACCCAGTACTTC
CASSSTGLETQYF
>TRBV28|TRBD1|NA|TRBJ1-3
TGTGCCAGCAGCATAAGGACAGGTTCTCGTGGAAACACCATATATTTT
CASSIRTGSRGNTIYF
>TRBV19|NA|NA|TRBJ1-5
TGTGCCAGTAGACTCGGGATACTCAGCAATCAGCCCCAGCATTTT
CASRLGILSNQPQHF
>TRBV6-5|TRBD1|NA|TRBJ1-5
TGTGCCAGCAGCGCACAGGGGAATCAGCCCCAGCATTTT
CASSAQGNQPQHF
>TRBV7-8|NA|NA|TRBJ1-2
TGTGCCAGCAGCTTAGAGTCGCATGGGACTGATTATGGCTACACCTTC
CASSLESHGTDYGYTF
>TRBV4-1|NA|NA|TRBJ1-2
TGCGCCAGCAGCCAAGGTCGGGAGCGTCATGGCTACACCTTC
CASSQGRERHGYTF
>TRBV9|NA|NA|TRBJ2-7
TGTGCCAGCAGCGTAGTCCCCTACGAGCAGTACTTC
CASSVVPYEQYF
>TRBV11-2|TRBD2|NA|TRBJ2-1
TGTGCCAGCAGCTTAGAAGCTAGCGGGAGGGCCGGGGAGCAGTTCTTC
CASSLEASGRAGEQFF
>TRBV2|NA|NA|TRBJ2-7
TGTGCCAGCAGAGACGACATGCCGCAGTACTTC
CASRDDMPQYF
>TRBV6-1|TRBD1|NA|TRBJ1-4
TGTGCCAGCAGAGGGACAGATGAAAAACTGTTTTTT
CASRGTDEKLFF
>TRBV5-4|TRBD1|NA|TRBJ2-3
TGTGCCAGCAGCCCCGGGACAGGGGCCACAGATACGCAGTATTTT
CASSPGTGATDTQYF
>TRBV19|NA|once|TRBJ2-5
TGTGCCAGTAGTATGGGTCAGTTCCAAGAGACCCAGTACTTC
CASSMGQFQETQYF
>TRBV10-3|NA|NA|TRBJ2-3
TGTGCCATCAGTGGAGGTGGCGGCACAGATACGCAGTATTTT
CAISGGGGTDTQYF
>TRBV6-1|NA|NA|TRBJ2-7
TGTGCCGCCAGCTATTCTGCGAGCGACTACGAGCAGTACTTC
CAASYSASDYEQYF
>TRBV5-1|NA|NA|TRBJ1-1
TGCGCCAGCAGCCGCCCCGGGCGGAACACTGAAGCTTTCTTT
CASSRPGRNTEAFF
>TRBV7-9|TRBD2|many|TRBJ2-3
TGTGCCAGCAGCTTAAGCCTAGCGGGAGCGGTAGATACGCAGTATTTT
CASSLSLAGAVDTQYF
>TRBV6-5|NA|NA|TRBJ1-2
TGTGCCAGCAGTTACTCGGCAGCCTATGGCTACACCTTC
CASSYSAAYGYTF
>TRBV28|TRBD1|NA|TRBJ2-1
TGTGCCAGCAGTCCCTCCGGGGACAGGGCCTACAATGAGCAGTTCTTC
CASSPSGDRAYNEQFF
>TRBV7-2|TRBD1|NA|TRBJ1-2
TGTGCCAGCAGCTTAAGGACAGGGCATGGCTACACCTTC
CASSLRTGHGYTF
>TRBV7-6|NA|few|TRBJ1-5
TGTGCCAGCAGCTTAGCGCGGTTCCCGACTAGCAATCAGCCCCAGCATTTT
CASSLARFPTSNQPQHF
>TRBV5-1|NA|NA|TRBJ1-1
TGCGCCAGCAGCCCCTCGGGGGCCATGAACACTGAAGCTTTCTTT
CASSPSGAMNTEAFF
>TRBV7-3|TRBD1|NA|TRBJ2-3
TGTGCCAGCAGCTTGACAGGGGGAATGGATACGCAGTATTTT
CASSLTGGMDTQYF
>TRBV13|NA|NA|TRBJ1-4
TGTGCCAGCAGCTACGACAGGTTCAATGAAAAACTGTTTTTT
CASSYDRFNEKLFF
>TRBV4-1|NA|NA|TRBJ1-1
TGCGCCAGCACCCGAGGGCCCGCCTTCATGAACACTGAAGCTTTCTTT
CASTRGPAFMNTEAFF
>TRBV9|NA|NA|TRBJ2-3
TGTGCCAGCAGCGTACATGGGGGTAGCACAGATACGCAGTATTTT
CASSVHGGSTDTQYF
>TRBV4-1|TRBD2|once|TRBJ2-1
TGCGCCAGCAGCCAAGGGCTAGCGGTTTACAATGAGCAGTTCTTC
CASSQGLAVYNEQFF
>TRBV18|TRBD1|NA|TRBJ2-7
TGTGCCAGCTCGCGGACAGGAGGCCCCTACGAGCAGTACTTC
CASSRTGGPYEQYF
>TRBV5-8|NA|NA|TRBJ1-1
TGTGCCAGCAGCTTGGTGGGGGGCAGGAACACTGAAGCTTTCTTT
CASSLVGGRNTEAFF
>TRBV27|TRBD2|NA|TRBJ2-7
TGTGCCAGCAGTTTAGCCCTAGCGGGAGACTACGAGCAGTACTTC
CASSLALAGDYEQYF
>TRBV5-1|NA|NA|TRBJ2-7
TGCGCCAGCAGCCCCGGGACATCCCCCGAGCAGTACTTC
CASSPGTSPEQYF
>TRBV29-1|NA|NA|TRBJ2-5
TGCAGCGTTGTGAAGGTCCAGGGAGGGGGGACCCAGTACTTC
CSVVKVQGGGTQYF
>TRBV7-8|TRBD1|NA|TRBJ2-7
TGTGCCAGCAGCGCCCGGGACAGGGACTCCTACGAGCAGTACTTC
CASSARDRDSYEQYF
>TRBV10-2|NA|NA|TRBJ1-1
TGCGCCAGCAGTGACCCAGGGTGGACTGAAGCTTTCTTT
CASSDPGWTEAFF
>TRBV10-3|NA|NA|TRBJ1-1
TGTGCCATCAGTGAAGGGGTGAACACTGAAGCTTTCTTT
CAISEGVNTEAFF
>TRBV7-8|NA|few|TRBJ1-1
TGTGCCAGCAGCTTAGCCGCAGCTGAAGCTTTCTTT
CASSLAAAEAFF
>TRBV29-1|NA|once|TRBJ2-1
TGCAGCGTTGAAGGGGCGGACTATAACAATGAGCAGTTCTTC
CSVEGADYNNEQFF
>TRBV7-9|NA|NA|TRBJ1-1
TGTGCCAGCAGCCCCCGCACCCTTGAAGCTTTCTTT
CASSPRTLEAFF
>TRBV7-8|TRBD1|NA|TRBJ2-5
TGTGCCAGCAGCTTAAACAGGGGGCTGGGGGAGACCCAGTACTTC
CASSLNRGLGETQYF
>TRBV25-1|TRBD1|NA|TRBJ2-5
TGTGCCAGCAGCCCCCGGACAGGCCAAGAGACCCAGTACTTC
CASSPRTGQETQYF